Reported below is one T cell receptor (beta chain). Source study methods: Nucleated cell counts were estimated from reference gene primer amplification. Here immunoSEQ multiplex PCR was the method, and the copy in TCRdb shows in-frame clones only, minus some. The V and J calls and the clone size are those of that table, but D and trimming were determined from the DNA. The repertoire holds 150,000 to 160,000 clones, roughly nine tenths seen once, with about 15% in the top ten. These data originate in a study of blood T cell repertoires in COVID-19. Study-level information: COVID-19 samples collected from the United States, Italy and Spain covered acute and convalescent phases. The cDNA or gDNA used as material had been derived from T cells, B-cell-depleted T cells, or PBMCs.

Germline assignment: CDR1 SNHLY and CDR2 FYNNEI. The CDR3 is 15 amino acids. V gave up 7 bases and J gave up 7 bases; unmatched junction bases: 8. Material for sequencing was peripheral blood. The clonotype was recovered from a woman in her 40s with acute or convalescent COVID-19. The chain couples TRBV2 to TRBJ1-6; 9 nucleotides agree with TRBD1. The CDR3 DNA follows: TGTGCCAGCACAACCGGGACAGGGCCCAATTCACCCCTCCACTTT. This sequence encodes CASTTGTGPNSPLHF.